The 23 T cell receptor beta chains below come from one sample, sequenced in a study of shared clonotypes between healthy human individuals. The protocol was immunoSEQ multiplex PCR, while the TCRdb copy is restricted to in-frame clones and leaves out a portion. This table has roughly 1 million clones, 65% to 75% appearing once. The sample comprised memory CD4+ T cells sorted from blood. Subset defined: CD45RA-negative fraction. These receptor sequences come from a man aged 18 to 30 in good health.

The sample holds a few counts of this clone. The gene calls are TRBV2 and TRBJ2-5; D not certain. Trimming pared 0 bases from V and 7 bases from J, leaving 6 bases between. Per germline, CDR1 SNHLY and CDR2 FYNNEI. The CDR3 consists of 12 residues. The CDR3 spells CASSEAQRTQYF. CDR3 bases: TGTGCCAGCAGTGAAGCGCAGAGGACCCAGTACTTC.

The chain recombines TRBV6-6 with TRBJ2-2, with 9 bases that match TRBD2. Germline V gives CDR1 MNHNY, CDR2 SVGAGI (reference sequence). This CDR3 region has 15 residues. Trimming removed 5 bases from V and 5 bases from J; junction bases left unmatched: 6. The CDR3 loop is CASSLSGGETGELFF. The CDR3 DNA reads as TGTGCCAGCAGTCTTAGCGGGGGAGAGACCGGGGAGCTGTTTTTT.

This rearrangement joins TRBV2 to TRBJ2-7; no clear D gene. Germline loops: CDR1 SNHLY, CDR2 FYNNEI. The CDR3 extends over 14 amino acids. V was clipped by 7 bases and J by 0 bases, with 13 bases between them. The CDR3: CASIGREFSYEQYF. DNA of the CDR3: TGTGCCAGCATCGGGCGCGAGTTCTCCTACGAGCAGTACTTC.

The genes are TRBV7-8 and TRBJ1-6, with 8 nucleotides matching TRBD1. The germline gives CDR1 SGHVS, CDR2 FQNEAQ. This CDR3 spans 15 amino acids. V shed 5 bases, J shed 5 bases, and the junction held 5 bases outside the gene matches. The CDR3 spells CASSRATGDNSPLHF. For the CDR3, the DNA is TGTGCCAGCAGCCGGGCGACAGGGGATAATTCACCCCTCCACTTT.

The table lists this clone with a count of one. In DNA, the CDR3 is TGTGCCAGCAACCGGGACAGGGGACCATACGAGCAGTACTTC. Residues: CASNRDRGPYEQYF. V gene TRBV6-1 combines with J gene TRBJ2-7; TRBD1 matches 10 bases. Unmatched junction bases numbered 7, after V lost 7 bases and J lost 4 bases. The CDR3 is 14 residues long. The germline V gene has CDR1 MNHNS and CDR2 SASEGT.

Regarding this clone: Other DNA sequences within the sample encode an identical CDR3. The chain has TRBV7-8 and TRBJ2-1; possible D gene TRBD1, 5 bases. Germline V gives CDR1 SGHVS, CDR2 FQNEAQ. V was pared by 1 base and J by 5 bases, with 6 bases between. There are 13 residues in the CDR3. Here the CDR3 DNA reads TGTGCCAGCAGCTTAGACAGGCACAATGAGCAGTTCTTC. Translation gives CASSLDRHNEQFF.

This clone was detected a few times. The rearrangement uses TRBV5-1 and TRBJ1-6, with D possibly matching TRBD1 (5 bases). V lost 1 base and J lost 7, with 12 bases in between. CDR3 size: 15 residues. Germline V lookup: CDR1 SGHRS, CDR2 YFSETQ. CDR3 sequence (DNA): TGCGCCAGCAGCTTGTCACCCGGGGCGAATTCACCCCTCCACTTT. This gives the protein CASSLSPGANSPLHF.

This clone was recorded a few times. CDR3: CAWSDTGTEAFF. CDR3 bases: TGTGCCTGGAGTGACACGGGCACTGAAGCTTTCTTT. The chain is built from TRBV30 and TRBJ1-1, with unresolved D. The germline V and J ends were trimmed by 1 base and 4 bases, with 7 bases remaining between them. CDR1 is GTSNPN and CDR2 is SVGIG in the germline V gene (reference sequence). The CDR3 contains 12 residues.

This clone has just a few counts. V and J are TRBV7-9 and TRBJ1-4; D possibly corresponds to TRBD1 (5 bases). V lost 3 bases and J lost 5, with 13 bases in between. The germline gives CDR1 SEHNR, CDR2 FQNEAQ (reference sequence). This CDR3 contains 15 residues. The CDR3 here is CASSFGQGGNEKLFF. CDR3 in DNA: TGTGCCAGCAGCTTCGGTCAGGGAGGGAATGAAAAACTGTTTTTT. Complete variable domain (other parts from reference TRBV7-9 and TRBJ1-4): DTGVSQNPRHKITKRGQNVTFRCDPISEHNRLYWYRQTLGQGPEFLTYFQNEAQLEKSRLLSDRFSAERPKGSFSTLEIQRTEQGDSAMYLCASSFGQGGNEKLFFGSGTQLSVL.

The genes are TRBV19 and TRBJ2-7, with D perhaps matching TRBD1 (6 bases). Trimming pared 1 base from V and 6 bases from J, leaving 13 bases between. The CDR3 runs to 14 residues. The germline V gene encodes CDR1 LNHDA and CDR2 SQIVND (reference sequence). CDR3 nucleotide sequence: TGTGCCAGTAGTATAGTCCCACAGGGTGGCGAGCAGTACTTC. It codes for CASSIVPQGGEQYF.

The gene calls are TRBV30 and TRBJ2-3; a weak D match, TRBD1 (5 bases). In germline, CDR1 is GTSNPN, CDR2 SVGIG (reference sequence). The CDR3 is 17 residues long. Trimming took off 4 bases at V and 0 bases at J, with 20 bases between the two ends. The CDR3 coding sequence is TGTGCCTGGACCGTAGGGGCAGCGAGTCAGAGCACAGATACGCAGTATTTT. Its protein product is CAWTVGAASQSTDTQYF.

The CDR3 reads CASSSWSRGNTGELFF. In nucleotides, the CDR3 is TGTGCCAGCTCCTCCTGGAGCAGGGGTAACACCGGGGAGCTGTTTTTT. This sequence joins TRBV5-4 and TRBJ2-2, with a possible D match to TRBD1 (6 bases). CDR1 SGHNT and CDR2 YYREEE come from the germline V gene (reference sequence). Trimming took 7 bases from V and 2 from J, leaving 18 bases between them. The length of the CDR3 is 16 residues.

On this clone: The sample holds other DNA sequences that translate to the same CDR3. V and J are TRBV6-5 and TRBJ1-5; TRBD1 agrees at 9 bases. Germline-derived CDR1 and CDR2 are MNHEY and SVGAGI. The J segment lost 0 bases and the V segment lost 6 bases, leaving 0 bases of the junction unmatched. The CDR3 runs 14 residues. CDR3 region: CASRGQGSNQPQHF. Here the CDR3 DNA reads TGTGCCAGCAGGGGACAGGGTAGCAATCAGCCCCAGCATTTT.

This chain connects TRBV2 to TRBJ2-1, with D unresolved. Trimming stripped 2 bases from V and 2 bases from J, with 4 bases between. Per the germline V gene, CDR1 is SNHLY and CDR2 is FYNNEI. The CDR3 length is 13 residues. The CDR3 region has the DNA TGTGCCAGCAGTGAAAGTACCTACAATGAGCAGTTCTTC. Protein: CASSESTYNEQFF.

This clone was observed a few times. V and J are TRBV6-1 and TRBJ2-7; D is tentatively TRBD1 or TRBD2 (5 bases each). In germline, CDR1 is MNHNS, CDR2 SASEGT. Trimming took off 6 bases at V and 3 bases at J, with 15 bases between the two ends. CDR3 length equals 14 residues. The CDR3 is CASRGTSFGYEQYF. Written as DNA, the CDR3 is TGTGCCAGCAGAGGGACCTCCTTCGGCTACGAGCAGTACTTC.

V gene TRBV6-6 combines with J gene TRBJ1-6; 9 bases are a match to TRBD1. J gave up 1 base and V 6 bases, and 4 bases lay outside the gene matches. The germline gives CDR1 MNHNY, CDR2 SVGAGI (reference sequence). This CDR3 contains 16 residues. The CDR3 nucleotides read TGTGCCAGCAGGGGACAGGGAGCGTCCTATAATTCACCCCTCCACTTT. Its protein is CASRGQGASYNSPLHF.

The chain combines TRBV15 with TRBJ2-2, with TRBD2 identical over 11 bases. The CDR3 length is 18 residues. V shed 3 bases and J 1 base; nucleotides not matched to a gene: 7. The germline V gene has CDR1 LNHNV and CDR2 YYDKDF (reference sequence). DNA for the CDR3: TGTGCCACCAGCAGGGGACTAGCGGATAAGGGGAACACCGGGGAGCTGTTTTTT. This sequence encodes CATSRGLADKGNTGELFF. Complete variable domain (other parts from reference TRBV15 and TRBJ2-2): DAMVIQNPRYQVTQFGKPVTLSCSQTLNHNVMYWYQQKSSQAPKLLFHYYDKDFNNEADTPDNFQSRRPNTSFCFLDIRSPGLGDTAMYLCATSRGLADKGNTGELFFGEGSRLTVL.

This rearrangement joins TRBV30 to TRBJ1-4; D is unclear. Germline V gene lookup returns CDR1 GTSNPN and CDR2 SVGIG (reference sequence). Between the trimmed V and J ends, which lost 5 bases and 4 bases, there was a span of 14 bases. The CDR3 loop spans 14 amino acids. CDR3 in amino acids: CAWESRANNEKLFF. Here the CDR3 DNA reads TGTGCCTGGGAGAGCCGGGCCAATAATGAAAAACTGTTTTTT.

The J gene is TRBJ2-3, the V gene TRBV10-2; the D gene is possibly TRBD1 (6 bases). Germline V lookup: CDR1 WSHSY, CDR2 SAAADI. The CDR3 is made up of 14 amino acids. With 7 bases removed from V and 2 bases from J, the gap between germline ends came to 13 bases. CDR3 residues: CASMDSLPTDTQYF. CDR3 DNA sequence: TGCGCCAGCATGGACAGCCTCCCCACAGATACGCAGTATTTT.

Here the CDR3 reads CASSFRVGTSAQLAQYF. The DNA for the CDR3 is TGTGCCAGCAGCTTCCGGGTCGGGACTAGCGCCCAACTAGCGCAGTATTTT. The V gene is TRBV7-2, the J gene TRBJ2-3, with 10 bases fitting TRBD2. Germline V gene lookup returns CDR1 SGHTA and CDR2 FQGNSA. V was clipped by 3 bases and J by 10 bases; unmatched bases: 16. The CDR3 covers 17 residues.

The genes are TRBV5-1 and TRBJ1-2; 7 positions match TRBD1. Germline V gene lookup returns CDR1 SGHRS and CDR2 YFSETQ. Losses at the gene ends were 0 bases for V and 8 bases for J; bases not matched to a gene: 16. This CDR3 has 17 residues. DNA for the CDR3: TGCGCCAGCAGCTTGGGTTCTTCGGGACAGTATTTTCCCGGCTACACCTTC. This codes for CASSLGSSGQYFPGYTF.

The chain joins TRBV5-5 to TRBJ2-5; no definite D call. V gave up 0 bases and J gave up 4 bases, with 7 bases separating them. The CDR3 runs to 13 residues. Germline CDR1 reads SGHKS; CDR2 reads YYEKEE (reference sequence). For the CDR3, the DNA is TGTGCCAGCAGCTTGGCGGTAGTAGAGACCCAGTACTTC. As protein: CASSLAVVETQYF.

The gene calls are TRBV7-2 and TRBJ2-1, with 7 bases lining up with TRBD2. Germline CDR1 SGHTA, CDR2 FQGNSA. The ends lost 5 bases at V and 7 bases at J; junction bases unmatched: 11. The CDR3 has 15 amino acids. CDR3 protein: CASSTWGSGANEQFF. In DNA, the CDR3 is TGTGCCAGCAGCACCTGGGGAAGCGGGGCAAATGAGCAGTTCTTC.